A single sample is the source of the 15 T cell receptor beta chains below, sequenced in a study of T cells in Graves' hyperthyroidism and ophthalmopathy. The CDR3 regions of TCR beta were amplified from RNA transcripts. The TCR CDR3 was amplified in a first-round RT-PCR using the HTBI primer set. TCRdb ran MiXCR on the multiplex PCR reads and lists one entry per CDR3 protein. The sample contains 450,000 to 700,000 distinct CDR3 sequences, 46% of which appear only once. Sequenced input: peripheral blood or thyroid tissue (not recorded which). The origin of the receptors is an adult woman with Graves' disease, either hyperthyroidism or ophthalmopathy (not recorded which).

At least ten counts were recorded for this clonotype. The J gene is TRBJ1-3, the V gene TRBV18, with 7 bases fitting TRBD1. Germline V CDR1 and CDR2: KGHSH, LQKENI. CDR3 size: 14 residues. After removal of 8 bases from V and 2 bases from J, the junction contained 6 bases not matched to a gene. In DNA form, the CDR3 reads TGTGCCAGCAGCCCGACAGGGACTGGAAACACCATATATTTT. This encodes CASSPTGTGNTIYF.

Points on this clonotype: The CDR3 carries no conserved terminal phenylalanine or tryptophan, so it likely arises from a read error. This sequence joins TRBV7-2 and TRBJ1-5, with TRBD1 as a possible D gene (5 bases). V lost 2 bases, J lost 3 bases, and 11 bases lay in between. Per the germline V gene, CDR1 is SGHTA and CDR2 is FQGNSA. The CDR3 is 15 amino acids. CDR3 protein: CASSLYWGDNQPQHL. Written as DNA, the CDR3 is TGTGCCAGCAGCTTATACTGGGGGGACAATCAGCCCCAGCATCTT.

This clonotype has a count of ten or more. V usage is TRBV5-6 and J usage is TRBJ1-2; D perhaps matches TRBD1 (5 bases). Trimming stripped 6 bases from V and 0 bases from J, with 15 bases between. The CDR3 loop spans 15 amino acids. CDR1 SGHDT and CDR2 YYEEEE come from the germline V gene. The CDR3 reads CASTPRDGTNYGYTF. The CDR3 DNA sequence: TGTGCCAGCACCCCGAGGGACGGCACTAACTATGGCTACACCTTC.

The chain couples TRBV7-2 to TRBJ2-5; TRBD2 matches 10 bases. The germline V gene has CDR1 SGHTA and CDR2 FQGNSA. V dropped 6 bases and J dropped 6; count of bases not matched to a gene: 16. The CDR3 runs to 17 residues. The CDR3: CASSQSSSSGGRKTQYF. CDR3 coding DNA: TGTGCCAGCAGTCAATCGAGTTCTAGCGGGGGAAGGAAGACCCAGTACTTC.

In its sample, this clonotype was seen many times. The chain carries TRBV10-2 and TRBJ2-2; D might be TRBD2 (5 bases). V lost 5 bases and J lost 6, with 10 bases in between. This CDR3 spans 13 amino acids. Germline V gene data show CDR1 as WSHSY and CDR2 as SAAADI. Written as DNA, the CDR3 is TGCGCCAGCAGTAAGACGGAGGCCGGGGAGCTGTTTTTT. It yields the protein CASSKTEAGELFF.

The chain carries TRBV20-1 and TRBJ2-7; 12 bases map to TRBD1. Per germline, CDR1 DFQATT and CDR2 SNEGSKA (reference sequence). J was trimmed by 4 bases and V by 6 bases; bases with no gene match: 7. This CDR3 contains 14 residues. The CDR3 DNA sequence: TGCAGTGCGGCACCGGGACAGGGGGCTTACGAGCAGTACTTC. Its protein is CSAAPGQGAYEQYF.

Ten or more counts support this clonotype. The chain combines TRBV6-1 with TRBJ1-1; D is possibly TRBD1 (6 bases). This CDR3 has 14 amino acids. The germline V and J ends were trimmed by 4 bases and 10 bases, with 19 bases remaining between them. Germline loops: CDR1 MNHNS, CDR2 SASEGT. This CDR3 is CASSGLKGGRGAFF. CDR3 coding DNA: TGTGCCAGCAGTGGCCTCAAGGGGGGGAGAGGAGCTTTCTTT.

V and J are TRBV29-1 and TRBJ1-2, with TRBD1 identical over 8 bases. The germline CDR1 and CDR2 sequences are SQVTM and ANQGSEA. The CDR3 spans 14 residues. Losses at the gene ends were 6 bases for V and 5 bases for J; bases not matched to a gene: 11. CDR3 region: CSVVLGQGGYGYTF. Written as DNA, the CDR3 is TGCAGCGTGGTACTAGGACAGGGTGGATATGGCTACACCTTC.

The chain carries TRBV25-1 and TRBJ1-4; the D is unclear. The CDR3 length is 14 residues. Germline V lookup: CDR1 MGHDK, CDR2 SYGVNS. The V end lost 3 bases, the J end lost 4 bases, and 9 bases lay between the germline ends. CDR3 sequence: CASSEKLLNEKLFF. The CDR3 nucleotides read TGTGCCAGCAGTGAGAAGTTGCTTAATGAAAAACTGTTTTTT.

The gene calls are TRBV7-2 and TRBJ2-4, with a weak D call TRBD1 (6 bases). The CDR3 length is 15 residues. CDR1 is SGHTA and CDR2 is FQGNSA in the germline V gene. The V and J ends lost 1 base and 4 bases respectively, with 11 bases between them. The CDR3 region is CASSLDPQGKNIQYF. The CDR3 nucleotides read TGTGCCAGCAGCTTAGACCCTCAGGGGAAAAACATTCAGTACTTC.

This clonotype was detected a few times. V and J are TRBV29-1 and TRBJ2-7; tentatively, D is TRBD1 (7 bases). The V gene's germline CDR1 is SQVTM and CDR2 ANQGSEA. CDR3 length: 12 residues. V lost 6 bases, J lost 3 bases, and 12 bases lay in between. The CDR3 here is CSVGGQIYEQYF. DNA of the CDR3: TGCAGCGTGGGGGGACAGATCTACGAGCAGTACTTC.

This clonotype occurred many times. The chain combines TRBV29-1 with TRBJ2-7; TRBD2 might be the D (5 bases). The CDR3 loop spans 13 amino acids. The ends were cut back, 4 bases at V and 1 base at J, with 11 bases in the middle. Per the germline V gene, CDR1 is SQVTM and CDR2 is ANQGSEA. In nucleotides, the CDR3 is TGCAGCGTTGTGTATGGGAGATCCTACGAGCAGTACTTC. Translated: CSVVYGRSYEQYF.

The CDR3 sequence: CSLVSAGNMNTEAFF. The DNA for the CDR3 is TGCAGCTTGGTATCGGCAGGAAACATGAACACTGAAGCTTTCTTT. The rearrangement joins TRBV29-1 to TRBJ1-1, with D unresolved. Germline CDR1 and CDR2: SQVTM and ANQGSEA. This CDR3 has 15 amino acids. Trimming stripped 8 bases from V and 0 bases from J, with 19 bases between.

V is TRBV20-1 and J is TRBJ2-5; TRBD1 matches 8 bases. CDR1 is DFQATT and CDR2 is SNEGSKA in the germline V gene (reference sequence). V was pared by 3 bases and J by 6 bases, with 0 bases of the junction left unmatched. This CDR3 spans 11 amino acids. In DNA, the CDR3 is TGCAGTGCTAGCAGGGGGCAGACCCAGTACTTC. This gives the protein CSASRGQTQYF.

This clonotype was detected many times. CDR3 in amino acids: CASSLGDPTNEKLFF. For the CDR3, the DNA is TGTGCCAGCAGCTTAGGGGACCCAACTAATGAAAAACTGTTTTTT. The chain employs TRBV7-9 and TRBJ1-4, with a weak D call TRBD1 (5 bases). There are 15 residues in the CDR3. Germline assignment: CDR1 SEHNR and CDR2 FQNEAQ (reference sequence). V was clipped by 1 base and J by 0 bases, with 6 bases between them.